This T cell receptor beta chain originates from a study of blood T cell repertoires in COVID-19. Overall study: Sites in the United States, Italy and Spain provided acute and convalescent COVID-19 samples. The analysed material was cDNA or gDNA that came from T cells, B-cell-depleted T cells, or PBMCs.

The CDR3 loop spans 11 amino acids. V was shortened by 0 bases and J by 9 bases, with 3 bases between the two germline ends. Assay: immunoSEQ multiplex PCR; the TCRdb copy retains only in-frame clones and omits some. The profile shows 200,000 or so clones, roughly 80% of them singletons. The TCR comes from a woman in her 30s with acute or convalescent COVID-19. The V call is TRBV23-1, the J call TRBJ2-4, with no clear D. TRBV23-1 is an ORF, and what it does is uncertain. The sequenced sample was peripheral blood. CDR3 loop: CASSQSRIQYF. CDR3 DNA: TGCGCCAGCAGTCAATCGCGCATTCAGTACTTC.